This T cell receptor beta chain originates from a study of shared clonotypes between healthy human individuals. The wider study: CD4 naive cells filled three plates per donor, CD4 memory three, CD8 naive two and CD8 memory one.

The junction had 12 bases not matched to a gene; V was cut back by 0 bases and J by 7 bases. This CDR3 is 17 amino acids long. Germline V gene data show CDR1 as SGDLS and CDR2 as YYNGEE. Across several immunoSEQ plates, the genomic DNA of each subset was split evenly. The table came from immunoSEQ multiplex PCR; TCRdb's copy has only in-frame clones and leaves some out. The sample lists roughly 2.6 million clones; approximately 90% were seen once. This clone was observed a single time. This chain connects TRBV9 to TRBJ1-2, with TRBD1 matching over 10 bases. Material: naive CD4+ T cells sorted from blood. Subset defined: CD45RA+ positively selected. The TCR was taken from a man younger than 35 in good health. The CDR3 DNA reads TGTGCCAGCAGCGTAGCGGGGGCGGGGACAGGGGTCACTGGCTACACCTTC. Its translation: CASSVAGAGTGVTGYTF.